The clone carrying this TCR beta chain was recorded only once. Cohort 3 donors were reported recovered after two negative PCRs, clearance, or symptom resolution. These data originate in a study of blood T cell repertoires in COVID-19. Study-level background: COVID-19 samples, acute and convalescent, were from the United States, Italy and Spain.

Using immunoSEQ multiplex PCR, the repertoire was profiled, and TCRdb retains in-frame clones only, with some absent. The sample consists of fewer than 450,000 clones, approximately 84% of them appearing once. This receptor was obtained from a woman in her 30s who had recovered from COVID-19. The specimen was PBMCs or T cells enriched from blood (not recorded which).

The CDR3 here is CASSLRPGGGALDTQYF. CDR3 DNA sequence: TGTGCCAGCAGCTTAAGACCCGGCGGGGGGGCCCTAGATACGCAGTATTTT. The chain carries TRBV11-3 and TRBJ2-3; 9 nucleotides agree with TRBD2. V was pared by 2 bases and J by 5 bases, with 11 bases of the junction left unmatched. Germline CDR1 SGHNT, CDR2 YENEEA. CDR3 size: 17 residues.